The rows below give T cell receptor beta chains drawn from one sample of a study of OX40 agonist ivuxolimab in advanced cancers. Some clones are missing from TCRdb's copy, which holds only in-frame ones; the method was immunoSEQ multiplex PCR. The table records 45,000 to 70,000 clones, 88% of them present only once. The sequences come from CD4+ or CD8+ T cells sorted from blood, collected in a trial of the OX40 agonist ivuxolimab. The receptors here all came from an adult with an advanced solid tumor such as melanoma, head and neck, liver or kidney cancer. Each CDR3 is given with its conserved first and last residue. The D gene is left open where the match is weak. Where a row states a size, it is once, few, many or the class of an expanded clone; other rows omit it.

v_call,j_call,d_call,clone_size,cdr3_nt,cdr3_aa
TRBV7-9,TRBJ2-5,NA,NA,TGTGCCAGCAGCTTAGCGCGAAAGGGGGGAGAGACCCAGTACTTC,CASSLARKGGETQYF
TRBV30,TRBJ1-5,TRBD1,NA,TGTGCCTGGGGAGGACAGGGGCGCAATCAGCCCCAGCATTTT,CAWGGQGRNQPQHF
TRBV28,TRBJ2-1,NA,NA,TGTGCCAGCAGTCCCTACCGGGACAATGAGCAGTTCTTC,CASSPYRDNEQFF
TRBV10-3,TRBJ2-1,TRBD2,NA,TGTGCCATCAGTGGTACGGGAGGCCCCCTAAATGAGCAGTTCTTC,CAISGTGGPLNEQFF
TRBV7-6,TRBJ2-1,NA,NA,TGTGCCAGCAGCTTGGCCCCAGGTGCCGGATACAATGAGCAGTTCTTC,CASSLAPGAGYNEQFF
TRBV7-8,TRBJ2-5,NA,NA,TGTGCCAGCAGCTTAGATGGAGAGACCCAGTACTTC,CASSLDGETQYF
TRBV10-3,TRBJ2-3,TRBD2,NA,TGTGCCATCAGAAGACTAGCGGGAGGGCCGAGCACAGATACGCAGTATTTT,CAIRRLAGGPSTDTQYF
TRBV9,TRBJ1-2,NA,NA,TGTGCCAGCAGCGTAGGAGGGCTGGGTGGCTACACCTTC,CASSVGGLGGYTF
TRBV23-1,TRBJ1-5,NA,once,TGCGCCAGCAGTCAATACGCGCGGCTCAATCAGCCCCAGCATTTT,CASSQYARLNQPQHF
TRBV5-4,TRBJ2-1,NA,NA,TGTGCCAGCAGGACTGGGACCGACGGCAATGAGCAGTTCTTC,CASRTGTDGNEQFF
TRBV9,TRBJ2-7,TRBD2,NA,TGTGCCAGCAGCGTAGGTCCTAGCGGGAGCCACGAGCAGTACTTC,CASSVGPSGSHEQYF
TRBV2,TRBJ1-5,TRBD1,few,TGTGCCAGCAGTGCTATCCCGGGACAGGGGAACAATCAGCCCCAGCATTTT,CASSAIPGQGNNQPQHF
TRBV18,TRBJ2-7,NA,NA,TGTGCCAGCTCACCACACTCGGGTGGCGAGCAGTACTTC,CASSPHSGGEQYF
TRBV7-3,TRBJ2-3,NA,NA,TGTGCCAGCAGCCCTGGACTTGGCACAGATACGCAGTATTTT,CASSPGLGTDTQYF
TRBV2,TRBJ2-1,TRBD2,once,TGTGCCAGCAGTGAGTCCCCCGGGACTAGCGGGTATGAGCAGTTCTTC,CASSESPGTSGYEQFF
TRBV11-2,TRBJ2-7,NA,NA,TGTGCCAGCAGCCCACCGCGGGACTCTCGGGAGCAGTACTTC,CASSPPRDSREQYF
TRBV4-1,TRBJ2-3,TRBD2,once,TGCGCCAGCAGCCCCGGGGGGACCGTGTTAAATACGCAGTATTTT,CASSPGGTVLNTQYF
TRBV7-9,TRBJ1-1,NA,NA,TGTGCCAGCAGCTTAAGACCGAACGCTGAAGCTTTCTTT,CASSLRPNAEAFF
TRBV20-1,TRBJ1-1,NA,NA,TGCAGTGCTAGAGATGAGGAGAAGGCTTTCTTT,CSARDEEKAFF
TRBV5-1,TRBJ2-1,NA,NA,TGCGCCAGCAGCTTGCCTAACAATGAGCAGTTCTTC,CASSLPNNEQFF
TRBV11-2,TRBJ2-1,NA,once,TGTGCCAGCAGCTTAGATGTAGCCGCCTACAATGAGCAGTTCTTC,CASSLDVAAYNEQFF
TRBV7-2,TRBJ2-3,NA,NA,TGTGCCAGCAGCTTAGGGTATGATACGCAGTATTTT,CASSLGYDTQYF
TRBV6-4,TRBJ1-1,NA,NA,TGTGCCAGCAGTGACTCGAGCAGGGCTACGGAAGCTTTCTTT,CASSDSSRATEAFF
TRBV29-1,TRBJ2-3,TRBD2,NA,TGCAGCGTTTCGTTCCGACTAGCGGGCAGCACAGATACGCAGTATTTT,CSVSFRLAGSTDTQYF
TRBV29-1,TRBJ2-1,NA,NA,TGCAGCGTCAACAGGGGAGGCGCCTACAATGAGCAGTTCTTC,CSVNRGGAYNEQFF
TRBV5-8,TRBJ2-5,NA,NA,TGTGCCAGCAGCCCCACCCAAGAGACCCAGTACTTC,CASSPTQETQYF
TRBV28,TRBJ1-4,TRBD1,NA,TGTGCCAGCAGTTTAGGAGGGGGCCTTGAAAAACTGTTTTTT,CASSLGGGLEKLFF
TRBV28,TRBJ1-1,TRBD1,NA,TGTGCCAGCAGGCGGGACAGGGTCACTGAAGCTTTCTTT,CASRRDRVTEAFF
TRBV30,TRBJ1-2,NA,NA,TGTGCCTGGGGCCCTCAAGGGGGCTACACCTTC,CAWGPQGGYTF
TRBV6-6,TRBJ2-7,NA,NA,TGTGCCAGCAGTCCCGACTACGAGCAGTACTTC,CASSPDYEQYF
TRBV5-1,TRBJ2-1,NA,NA,TGCGCCAGCAGCTTGGAGGCGGACCTTAACTATGAGCAGTTCTTC,CASSLEADLNYEQFF
TRBV29-1,TRBJ2-5,TRBD1,NA,TGCAGCGTTAAACATACAGGGGGCGGGGAGACCCAGTACTTC,CSVKHTGGGETQYF
TRBV28,TRBJ1-5,NA,NA,TGTGCCAGCAGTTTTGTCATAGATCAGCCCCAGCATTTT,CASSFVIDQPQHF
TRBV4-2,TRBJ1-2,NA,NA,TGTGCCAGCAGCCCAGCGGACAGCGATAACTATGGCTACACCTTC,CASSPADSDNYGYTF
TRBV4-2,TRBJ2-6,NA,NA,TGTGCCAGCAGCCAGAGGGGGAGGGCCTCGGGGGCCAACGTCCTGACTTTC,CASSQRGRASGANVLTF
TRBV19,TRBJ1-5,NA,few,TGTGCCAGTAGTGACACCAGCAATCAGCCCCAGCATTTT,CASSDTSNQPQHF
TRBV27,TRBJ2-3,NA,NA,TGTGCCAGCAGTTTTGCGGTTCCCTGGGAAGCGCTGCAGTATTTT,CASSFAVPWEALQYF
TRBV6-5,TRBJ2-2,NA,NA,TGTGCCAGCAGTTACTCTCGGACCCCCTGGGGCGGGGAGCTGTTTTTT,CASSYSRTPWGGELFF
TRBV19,TRBJ2-5,NA,NA,TGTGCCAGTGCTACAGTGGGGAAAGAGACCCAGTACTTC,CASATVGKETQYF
TRBV30,TRBJ1-1,NA,medium-sized,TGTGCCTGGAAATATCCCGACAGGATGAACACTGAAGCTTTCTTT,CAWKYPDRMNTEAFF
TRBV28,TRBJ2-3,NA,NA,TGTGCCAGCAGTCACCTGGGGGCCCGGGTTTGGAAATCGGCCGGAGATACGCAGTATTTT,CASSHLGARVWKSAGDTQYF
TRBV28,TRBJ1-1,TRBD1,NA,TGTGCCACCCTTACCTCCGGACAGGAGAACACTGAAGCTTTCTTT,CATLTSGQENTEAFF
TRBV9,TRBJ2-1,NA,NA,TGTGCCAGCAGCGTATCCCATGGACTGGGACACTACAATGAGCAGTTCTTC,CASSVSHGLGHYNEQFF
TRBV9,TRBJ2-3,TRBD2,NA,TGTGCCAGCAGCGTAGGGACTAGCGGGATAACAGATACGCAGTATTTT,CASSVGTSGITDTQYF
TRBV5-6,TRBJ2-7,NA,NA,TGTGCCAGCAGCTGGGGTCTTCACTCCTACGAGCAGTACTTC,CASSWGLHSYEQYF
TRBV4-1,TRBJ2-3,NA,NA,TGCGCCAGCAGCCAAGATTTTGGAGGGGGCACAGATACGCAGTATTTT,CASSQDFGGGTDTQYF
TRBV4-1,TRBJ2-3,NA,NA,TGCGCCAGCAGCCAACGGGCGACAGGTAGCACAGATACGCAGTATTTT,CASSQRATGSTDTQYF
TRBV5-4,TRBJ2-7,NA,NA,TGTGCCAGCAGCTTGGTGACGGGCGGCGGAGGCGAGCAGTACTTC,CASSLVTGGGGEQYF
TRBV10-2,TRBJ1-1,NA,NA,TGCGCCACCGACCCGGGCCAACTAAACACTGAAGCTTTCTTT,CATDPGQLNTEAFF
TRBV6-5,TRBJ2-5,NA,few,TGTGCCAGCAGGCCGGGGGCCCGGGAGACCCAGTACTTC,CASRPGARETQYF
TRBV30,TRBJ2-3,TRBD2,NA,TGTGCCTCTACAACTAGCGCAGATACGCAGTATTTT,CASTTSADTQYF
TRBV2,TRBJ2-1,NA,NA,TGTGCCAGCAGTCCACGGTTTCTGGCGAGTAACAATGAGCAGTTCTTC,CASSPRFLASNNEQFF
TRBV7-9,TRBJ2-7,TRBD1,once,TGTGCCAGCAGCTTACCGGGACAGGGGACGGGTTTATCCTACGAGCAGTACTTC,CASSLPGQGTGLSYEQYF
TRBV10-1,TRBJ2-7,TRBD1,once,TGCGCCAGCAGTGAGTCCCCCGGGACAGGGTACCACTACGAGCAGTACTTC,CASSESPGTGYHYEQYF